These 10 T cell receptor beta chains were sequenced from one sample in a study of human T cells and chemical hapten exposure. From the RACE reads, TCRdb called clonotypes with MiXCR, one entry per CDR3 protein. The sample includes a few hundred thousand distinct CDR3 sequences, over 6% seen only once; the top ten take around 5.6%. Time point specified: patch test 2, 6 weeks after DPC sensitization. Treatment defined: therapeutic diphenylcyclopropenone sensitization with weekly scalp DPC. Sample: whole blood, taken in connection with sensitization to the hapten diphenylcyclopropenone (DPC). These receptors were obtained from a woman under 30 with alopecia areata. Some clones in this sample may be carry-over from other donors' samples.

This clonotype has more than one count but fewer than ten. This rearrangement joins TRBV4-2 to TRBJ1-2; D unclear. Germline lookup yields CDR1 LGHNA and CDR2 YNFKEQ. The CDR3 consists of 16 residues. V was clipped by 2 bases and J by 0 bases, with 13 bases between them. CDR3 protein: CASSQTLTNSNYGYTF. CDR3 nucleotides: TGTGCCAGCAGCCAAACCCTCACCAACTCTAACTATGGCTACACCTTC.

This clonotype was counted only a few times. The V gene is TRBV6-1, the J gene TRBJ2-3; 7 positions agree with TRBD1. This CDR3 spans 16 amino acids. V lost 4 bases and J lost 4; bases outside the gene matches: 11. Germline CDR1 reads MNHNS; CDR2 reads SASEGT. CDR3 region: CASSGWGFTGADTQYF. CDR3 nucleotides: TGTGCCAGCAGTGGGTGGGGGTTCACAGGGGCAGATACGCAGTATTTT.

This clonotype has ten or more counts. At one boundary the junction diverges from the germline segment, which might be a read error. The chain recombines TRBV7-2 with TRBJ1-1, with 7 bases matching TRBD1. The CDR3 is 15 amino acids. Germline V gene lookup returns CDR1 SGHTA and CDR2 FQGNSA. The DNA of the CDR3 is TGTGCCAGCAGCCCTAGACAGGGACTGAAAACTGAAGCTTTCTTT. Amino acids: CASSPRQGLKTEAFF.

This clonotype was observed at least ten times. The CDR3 region is CSAAGGLGANVLTF. The CDR3, as DNA: TGCAGTGCAGCTGGTGGCCTGGGGGCCAACGTCCTGACTTTC. The rearrangement uses TRBV20-1 and TRBJ2-6, with D uncertain. V lost 6 bases and J lost 4, with 13 bases in between. Germline V gives CDR1 DFQATT, CDR2 SNEGSKA (reference sequence). The length of the CDR3 is 14 residues.

This chain joins TRBV24-1 and TRBJ2-3; D perhaps matches TRBD2 (5 bases). The CDR3 is 15 amino acids. Germline V gene lookup returns CDR1 KGHDR and CDR2 SFDVKD. Trimming left V 5 bases short and J 4 bases short, with 15 bases between. CDR3 in amino acids: CATSGSLTGADTQYF. CDR3 DNA sequence: TGTGCCACCAGTGGCAGTCTGACCGGGGCAGATACGCAGTATTTT.

The chain carries TRBV9 and TRBJ1-6; 7 bases fit TRBD1. The ends lost 2 bases at V and 7 bases at J; junction bases unmatched: 9. The CDR3 sequence is 16 residues long. CDR1 SGDLS and CDR2 YYNGEE come from the germline V gene. The DNA of the CDR3 is TGTGCCAGCAGCGTCGGTCCCTGGGACAGAAATTCACCCCTCCACTTT. It yields the protein CASSVGPWDRNSPLHF.

A few counts support this clonotype. The chain has TRBV6-1 and TRBJ1-6; D remains unclear. The CDR3 length is 15 residues. Germline loops: CDR1 MNHNS, CDR2 SASEGT. Trimming left V 11 bases short and J 0 bases short, with 14 bases between. CDR3 region: CAVSVHISYNSPLHF. In DNA, the CDR3 is TGTGCCGTCTCTGTACACATCTCCTATAATTCACCCCTCCACTTT.

There are many counts of this clonotype. The rearrangement joins TRBV6-6 to TRBJ1-5; D might be TRBD1 (6 bases). V dropped 0 bases and J dropped 3 bases, with 12 bases sitting between them. Germline-derived CDR1 and CDR2 are MNHNY and SVGAGI (reference sequence). There are 16 residues in the CDR3. CDR3 nucleotides: TGTGCCAGCAGTTACTCGAGTAACAGGGTCAATCAGCCCCAGCATTTT. This sequence encodes CASSYSSNRVNQPQHF.

This clonotype showed up just a few times. The chain uses TRBV20-1 and TRBJ2-5; D possibly corresponds to TRBD2 (6 bases). This CDR3 region has 13 residues. V was cut by 6 bases and J by 4 bases, with 15 bases left in between. CDR1 is DFQATT and CDR2 is SNEGSKA in the germline V gene (reference sequence). CDR3 DNA: TGCAGTGCCCAAACTAGCCCGGGAGAGACCCAGTACTTC. Amino acid sequence: CSAQTSPGETQYF.

This clonotype has at least ten counts. J is TRBJ2-3 and V is TRBV20-1; 7 bases match TRBD1. From germline, CDR1 is DFQATT and CDR2 SNEGSKA (reference sequence). The CDR3 runs 15 residues. The junction had 10 bases not matched to a gene; V was cut back by 6 bases and J by 1 base. The CDR3 sequence is CSAPRQGKGTDTQYF. As DNA, the CDR3 is TGCAGTGCCCCTAGACAGGGAAAGGGCACAGATACGCAGTATTTT.